Sequencing of this TCR beta chain was carried out in a study of T cell changes during pregnancy in multiple sclerosis. The CDR3 covers 12 residues. Germline CDR1 is SGHDT and CDR2 is YYEEEE. With respect to this clone: Its ends do not fully match the called genes, so a read error is possible.

Method: immunoSEQ multiplex PCR; TCRdb's copy keeps in-frame clones and lacks some. The sample includes approximately 99,000 clones, around 93% seen only once; the top ten take around 0.99%. This material consisted of peripheral blood, taken after pregnancy. The clonotype was recovered from a female donor with multiple sclerosis, enrolled in a pregnancy study. This chain links TRBV5-6 with TRBJ1-2; D is possibly TRBD1 (6 bases). CDR3 nucleotide sequence: TGTGCCAGCAACTTGGACAGCGGCGGCTACACCTTC. Amino acid sequence: CASNLDSGGYTF.